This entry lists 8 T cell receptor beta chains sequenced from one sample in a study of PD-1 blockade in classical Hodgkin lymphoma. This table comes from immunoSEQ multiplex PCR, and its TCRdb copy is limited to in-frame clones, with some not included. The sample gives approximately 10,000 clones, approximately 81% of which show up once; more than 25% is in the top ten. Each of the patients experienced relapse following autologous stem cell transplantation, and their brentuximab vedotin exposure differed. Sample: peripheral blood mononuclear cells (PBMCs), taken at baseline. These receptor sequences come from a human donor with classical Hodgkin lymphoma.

CDR3 residues: CASSLSNWDGAEAFF. CDR3 nucleotides: TGTGCCAGCAGTTTATCGAACTGGGATGGGGCTGAAGCTTTCTTT. V gene TRBV27 combines with J gene TRBJ1-1; D is uncertain. There are 15 residues in the CDR3. The V end was cut by 0 bases, the J end by 6 bases, with 14 bases between. Germline V gene data show CDR1 as MNHEY and CDR2 as SMNVEV (reference sequence).

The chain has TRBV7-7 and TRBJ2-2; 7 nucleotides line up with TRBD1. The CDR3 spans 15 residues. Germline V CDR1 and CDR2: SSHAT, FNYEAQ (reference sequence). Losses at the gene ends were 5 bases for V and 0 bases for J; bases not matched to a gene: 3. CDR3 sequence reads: CASSQGTANTGELFF. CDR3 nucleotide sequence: TGTGCCAGCAGCCAAGGGACAGCGAACACCGGGGAGCTGTTTTTT.

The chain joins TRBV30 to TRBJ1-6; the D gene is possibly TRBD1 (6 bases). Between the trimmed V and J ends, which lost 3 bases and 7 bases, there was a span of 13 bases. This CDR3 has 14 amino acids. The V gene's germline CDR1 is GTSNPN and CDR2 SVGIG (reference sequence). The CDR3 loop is CAWRMGAGNSPLHF. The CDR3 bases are TGTGCCTGGAGAATGGGGGCAGGGAATTCACCCCTCCACTTT.

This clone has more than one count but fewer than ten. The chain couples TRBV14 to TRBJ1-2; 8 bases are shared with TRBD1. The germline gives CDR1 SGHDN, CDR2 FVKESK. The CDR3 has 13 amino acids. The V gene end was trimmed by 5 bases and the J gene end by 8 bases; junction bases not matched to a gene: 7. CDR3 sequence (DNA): TGTGCCAGCAGCGTAGGACAGGGAGTCGGCTACACCTTC. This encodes CASSVGQGVGYTF.

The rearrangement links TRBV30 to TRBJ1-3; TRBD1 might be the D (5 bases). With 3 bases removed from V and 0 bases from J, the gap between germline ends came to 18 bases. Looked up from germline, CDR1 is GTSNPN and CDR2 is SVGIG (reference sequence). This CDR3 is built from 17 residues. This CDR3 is CAWSHRDGDFSGNTIYF. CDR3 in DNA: TGTGCCTGGAGCCACCGGGACGGTGACTTCTCTGGAAACACCATATATTTT.

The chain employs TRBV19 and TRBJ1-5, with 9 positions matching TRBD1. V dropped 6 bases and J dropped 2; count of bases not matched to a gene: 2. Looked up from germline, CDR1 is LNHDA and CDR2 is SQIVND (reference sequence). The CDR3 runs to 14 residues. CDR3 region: CASRGQGGNQPQHF. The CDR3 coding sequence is TGTGCCAGTAGGGGACAGGGAGGCAATCAGCCCCAGCATTTT.

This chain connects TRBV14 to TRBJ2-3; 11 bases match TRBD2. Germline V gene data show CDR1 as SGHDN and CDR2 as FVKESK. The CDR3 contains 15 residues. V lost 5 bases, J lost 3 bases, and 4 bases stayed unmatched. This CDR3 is CASSWTSGWTDTQYF. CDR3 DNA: TGTGCCAGCAGCTGGACTAGCGGGTGGACAGATACGCAGTATTTT. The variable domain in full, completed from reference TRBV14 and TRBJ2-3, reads EAGVTQFPSHSVIEKGQTVTLRCDPISGHDNLYWYRRVMGKEIKFLLHFVKESKQDESGMPNNRFLAERTGGTYSTLKVQPAELEDSGVYFCASSWTSGWTDTQYFGPGTRLTVL.

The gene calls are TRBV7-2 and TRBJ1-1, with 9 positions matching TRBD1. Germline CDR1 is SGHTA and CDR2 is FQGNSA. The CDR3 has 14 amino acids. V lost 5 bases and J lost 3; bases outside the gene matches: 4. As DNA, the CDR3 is TGTGCCAGCAGCGCGGGACAGGGATACACTGAAGCTTTCTTT. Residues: CASSAGQGYTEAFF.